These 4 T cell receptor beta chains share one sample of origin, sequenced in a study of blood T cell repertoires in COVID-19. Sequencing used immunoSEQ multiplex PCR; TCRdb keeps in-frame clones, though not all of them. The data contain around 310,000 clones, about 93% of them singletons. Sequencing was carried out using peripheral blood. The receptors here all came from a woman in her twenties or thirties with COVID-19, enrolled during active disease.

This clone was observed a single time. The chain links TRBV4-3 to TRBJ2-7, with 11 bases matching TRBD1. The CDR3 has 15 residues. Germline CDR1 is LGHNA and CDR2 is YSLEER. V was pared by 4 bases and J by 0 bases, with 2 bases of the junction left unmatched. The CDR3 sequence: CASSPGTGGSYEQYF. Written as DNA, the CDR3 is TGCGCCAGCAGCCCAGGGACAGGGGGCTCCTACGAGCAGTACTTC.

This chain connects TRBV19 to TRBJ2-3; 9 nucleotides line up with TRBD1. Germline-derived CDR1 and CDR2 are LNHDA and SQIVND (reference sequence). Trimming cost V 4 bases and J 5 bases; bases outside gene matches: 4. The CDR3 loop spans 14 amino acids. The CDR3 here is CASSNTGGEDTQYF. The CDR3 nucleotides are TGTGCCAGTAGTAATACAGGGGGCGAAGATACGCAGTATTTT. The full variable domain, rest sourced from reference TRBV19 and TRBJ2-3, is DGGITQSPKYLFRKEGQNVTLSCEQNLNHDAMYWYRQDPGQGLRLIYYSQIVNDFQKGDIAEGYSVSREKKESFPLTVTSAQKNPTAFYLCASSNTGGEDTQYFGPGTRLTVL.

This sequence joins TRBV5-1 and TRBJ2-7; 9 positions match TRBD2. Germline V gene sequence: CDR1 SGHRS, CDR2 YFSETQ. Trimming at V came to 4 bases and at J to 2 bases, leaving 19 bases not matched to a gene. This CDR3 region has 19 residues. CDR3 loop: CASSGGLAGPGARPYEQYF. CDR3 coding DNA: TGCGCCAGCAGCGGTGGGCTAGCGGGACCAGGAGCACGTCCCTACGAGCAGTACTTC.

This clone was observed a handful of times. The V gene is TRBV7-9, the J gene TRBJ2-1, with 10 bases identical to TRBD2. This CDR3 spans 15 amino acids. Germline assignment: CDR1 SEHNR and CDR2 FQNEAQ (reference sequence). V dropped 4 bases and J dropped 4; count of bases not matched to a gene: 4. The CDR3 here is CASSSGTSDYNEQFF. Here the CDR3 DNA reads TGTGCCAGCAGCTCCGGGACTAGCGATTACAATGAGCAGTTCTTC.